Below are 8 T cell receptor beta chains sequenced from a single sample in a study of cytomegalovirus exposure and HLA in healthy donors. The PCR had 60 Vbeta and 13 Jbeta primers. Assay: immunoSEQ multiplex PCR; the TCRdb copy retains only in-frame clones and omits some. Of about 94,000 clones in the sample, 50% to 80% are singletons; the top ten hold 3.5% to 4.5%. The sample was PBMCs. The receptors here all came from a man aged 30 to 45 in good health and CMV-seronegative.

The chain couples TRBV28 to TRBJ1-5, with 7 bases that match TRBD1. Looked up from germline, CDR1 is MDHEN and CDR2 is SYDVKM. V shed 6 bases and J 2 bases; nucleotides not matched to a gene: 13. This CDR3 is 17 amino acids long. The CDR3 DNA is TGTGCCAGCAGCCTTTTCAAGACAGGGTTGGGCAATCAGCCCCAGCATTTT. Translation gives CASSLFKTGLGNQPQHF.

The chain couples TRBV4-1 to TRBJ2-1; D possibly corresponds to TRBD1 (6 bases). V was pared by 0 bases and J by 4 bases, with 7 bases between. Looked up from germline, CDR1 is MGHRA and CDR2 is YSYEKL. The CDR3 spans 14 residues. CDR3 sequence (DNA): TGCGCCAGCAGCCAAGACAGGGGATACAATGAGCAGTTCTTC. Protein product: CASSQDRGYNEQFF.

The chain's CDR3 is CASSFASGGAIEQYF. CDR3 nucleotide sequence: TGTGCCAGCAGTTTCGCTAGCGGGGGGGCGATAGAGCAGTACTTC. This chain joins TRBV6-6 and TRBJ2-5; 12 bases fit TRBD2. This CDR3 is built from 15 residues. Trimming removed 4 bases from V and 11 bases from J; junction bases left unmatched: 11. Germline V gene data show CDR1 as MNHNY and CDR2 as SVGAGI (reference sequence).

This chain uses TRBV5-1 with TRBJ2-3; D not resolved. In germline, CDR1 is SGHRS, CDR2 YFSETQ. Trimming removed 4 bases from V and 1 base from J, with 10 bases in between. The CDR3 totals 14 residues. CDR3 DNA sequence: TGCGCCAGCAGCGAGACATGGGGCACAGATACGCAGTATTTT. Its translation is CASSETWGTDTQYF.

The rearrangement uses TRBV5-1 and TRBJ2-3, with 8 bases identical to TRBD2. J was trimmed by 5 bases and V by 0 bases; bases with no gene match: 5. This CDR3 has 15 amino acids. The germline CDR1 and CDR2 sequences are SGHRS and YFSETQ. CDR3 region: CASSLAGRGGDTQYF. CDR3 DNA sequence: TGCGCCAGCAGCTTGGCCGGGAGGGGGGGAGATACGCAGTATTTT.

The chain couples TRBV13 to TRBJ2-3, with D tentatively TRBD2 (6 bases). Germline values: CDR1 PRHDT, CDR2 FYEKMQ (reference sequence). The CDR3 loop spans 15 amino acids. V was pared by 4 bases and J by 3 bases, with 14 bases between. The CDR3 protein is CASSSSPSGTDTQYF. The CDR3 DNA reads TGTGCCAGCAGCTCCTCGCCCAGCGGGACAGATACGCAGTATTTT.

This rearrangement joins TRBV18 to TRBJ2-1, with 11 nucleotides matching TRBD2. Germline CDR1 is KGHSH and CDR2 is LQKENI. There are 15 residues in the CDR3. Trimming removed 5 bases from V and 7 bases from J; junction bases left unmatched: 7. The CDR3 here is CASSSDGLAGNEQFF. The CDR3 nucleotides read TGTGCCAGCTCATCCGATGGACTAGCGGGTAATGAGCAGTTCTTC.

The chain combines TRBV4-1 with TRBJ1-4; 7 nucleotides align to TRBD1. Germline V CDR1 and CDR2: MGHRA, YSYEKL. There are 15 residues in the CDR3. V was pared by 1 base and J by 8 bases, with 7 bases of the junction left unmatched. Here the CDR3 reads CASSQATGTGEKLFF. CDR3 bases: TGCGCCAGCAGCCAAGCGACAGGGACGGGCGAAAAACTGTTTTTT.